Each of the 30 T cell receptor beta chains below was sequenced from the same sample in a study of spatial heterogeneity in lung cancer (dated by TCRdb to between 2018 and 2021). This sample's time point label indicates: blood at routine non-recurrence follow-up after resection. Libraries were prepared through 5' RACE. Sequencer: NextSeq 500. TCRdb trimmed the raw reads at Q25, called clones with MiXCR and kept productive beta chains. Entries are consolidated by CDR3 protein sequence, retaining the most common genes and DNA. A total of 2,500 to 3,500 distinct CDR3 sequences appear in this sample, roughly 51% of them only once. In total, the top ten clones hold around 3% of the sample. This material consisted of PBMCs, taken at follow-up. These receptors all come from a male donor with early-stage non-small cell lung cancer.

Concerning this clonotype: Being off target in a library aimed at alpha chains, this beta chain has a size of little meaning. The chain uses TRBV29-1 and TRBJ2-5; D may be TRBD2 (5 bases). Germline values: CDR1 SQVTM, CDR2 ANQGSEA. CDR3 size: 13 residues. Deletions cut 4 bases from V and 2 bases from J, with 11 bases between. Written as DNA, the CDR3 is TGCAGCGTTGCGAGGACTCGGCAAGAGACCCAGTACTTC. Translation: CSVARTRQETQYF.

Notes on this clonotype: The library was built for alpha chains, so this beta chain is an off-target read and its size means little. The chain carries TRBV5-1 and TRBJ2-7; D call uncertain. The V and J ends lost 4 bases and 6 bases respectively, with 23 bases between them. CDR3 length: 16 residues. Germline V CDR1 and CDR2: SGHRS, YFSETQ. CDR3 coding DNA: TGCGCCAGCAGCCCCAACCCTATCAGTCGACGGAGCGAGCAGTACTTC. This gives the protein CASSPNPISRRSEQYF.

Points on this clonotype: In a library made to pick up alpha chains, this beta chain is a stray read with a size that means little. The V call is TRBV7-9, the J call TRBJ2-1; 9 bases agree with TRBD1. CDR1 is SEHNR, CDR2 FQNEAQ, per germline (reference sequence). There are 15 residues in the CDR3. The V gene end was trimmed by 4 bases and the J gene end by 7 bases; junction bases not matched to a gene: 8. The CDR3 nucleotides are TGTGCCAGCAGCTCGGGACAGGGTGAAGTAAATGAGCAGTTCTTC. Amino acids: CASSSGQGEVNEQFF.

A note on this clonotype: This beta chain is an off-target read within a library intended for alpha chains, so its frequency means little. This chain joins TRBV5-5 and TRBJ2-2, with a tentative D call TRBD1 (6 bases). The V end was cut by 0 bases, the J end by 4 bases, with 7 bases between. The CDR3 covers 14 residues. The germline V gene has CDR1 SGHKS and CDR2 YYEKEE (reference sequence). The chain's CDR3 is CASSLDRATGELFF. CDR3 in DNA: TGTGCCAGCAGCTTGGACAGGGCCACCGGGGAGCTGTTTTTT.

This clonotype was detected a few times. This beta chain turned up in a library designed for alpha chains; as an off-target read, its abundance says little. The chain uses TRBV20-1 and TRBJ1-6; D perhaps matches TRBD1 (5 bases). V was cut by 3 bases and J by 7 bases, with 16 bases left in between. Germline V CDR1 and CDR2: DFQATT, SNEGSKA (reference sequence). The CDR3 runs 15 residues. The CDR3 DNA reads TGCAGTGCTAGCTGGGGGACTGCGGGCAATTCACCCCTCCACTTT. Amino acids: CSASWGTAGNSPLHF.

On this clonotype: This beta chain is a stray sequence in a library constructed for alpha chains; its clone size is not meaningful. This chain connects TRBV7-2 to TRBJ1-4, with 9 bases identical to TRBD1. V was pared by 2 bases and J by 8 bases, with 12 bases of the junction left unmatched. This CDR3 has 17 residues. Per germline, CDR1 SGHTA and CDR2 FQGNSA. The CDR3 DNA follows: TGTGCCAGCAGCTTAAACCCTCCCGGGACAGGGCTAGAAAAACTGTTTTTT. This sequence encodes CASSLNPPGTGLEKLFF.

Only one count was recorded for this clonotype. This beta chain represents an off-target read in a library built for alpha chains; its size is of limited meaning. This chain joins TRBV19 and TRBJ2-7, with TRBD2 matching 8 bases. J was trimmed by 2 bases and V by 5 bases; bases with no gene match: 5. The germline V gene has CDR1 LNHDA and CDR2 SQIVND (reference sequence). The CDR3 runs to 14 residues. In DNA, the CDR3 is TGTGCCAGTAGTGACAGCGGGAGCGCCTACGAGCAGTACTTC. Its protein is CASSDSGSAYEQYF.

Comments on this clonotype: The library was prepared for alpha chains; this beta chain is a stray read, so its frequency means little. The CDR3 region has the DNA TGTGCCAGCAGTATAACGGGGTTAATGAATTCACCCCTCCACTTT. Translated, it gives CASSITGLMNSPLHF. The chain carries TRBV7-8 and TRBJ1-6, with D unresolved. CDR1 and CDR2 (germline): SGHVS, FQNEAQ. This CDR3 region has 15 residues. V gave up 6 bases and J gave up 7 bases, with 16 bases separating them. Supplemented by reference TRBV7-8 and TRBJ1-6, the full variable domain reads GAGVSQSPRYKVAKRGQDVALRCDPISGHVSLFWYQQALGQGPEFLTYFQNEAQLDKSGLPSDRFFAERPEGSVSTLKIQRTQQEDSAVYLCASSITGLMNSPLHFGNGTRLTVT.

This clonotype occurred a few times. The library was designed around alpha chains, so this beta chain is a stray read whose abundance carries little weight. The V and J genes are TRBV7-3 and TRBJ2-5; D remains unclear. V lost 5 bases to trimming and J lost 4 bases, with 8 bases between them. The CDR3 extends over 12 amino acids. From germline, CDR1 is SGHTA and CDR2 FQGTGA. CDR3 sequence reads: CASSLSGETQYF. As DNA, the CDR3 is TGTGCCAGCAGCCTATCGGGAGAGACCCAGTACTTC.

Concerning this clonotype itself: Since the library was made to target alpha chains, this beta chain is a stray read and its abundance is not meaningful. The chain links TRBV10-3 to TRBJ2-3; D may be TRBD2 (5 bases). The germline gives CDR1 ENHRY, CDR2 SYGVKD. The CDR3 is 13 residues long. V lost 8 bases and J 3 bases, leaving 12 bases between the germline ends. This chain's CDR3 is CAIEGEGTDTQYF. CDR3 bases: TGTGCCATCGAGGGTGAAGGAACAGATACGCAGTATTTT.

As to this clonotype: Found in a library prepared for alpha chains, this beta chain is an off-target read, and its abundance has little meaning. The chain is built from TRBV7-9 and TRBJ2-4; perhaps TRBD2 as D (5 bases). The germline V and J ends were trimmed by 5 bases and 7 bases, with 15 bases remaining between them. The CDR3 spans 14 residues. Germline loops: CDR1 SEHNR, CDR2 FQNEAQ (reference sequence). The CDR3 region is CASSRNGGVNIQYF. In DNA form, the CDR3 reads TGTGCCAGCAGCCGCAACGGAGGAGTGAACATTCAGTACTTC.

Concerning this clonotype: A library prepared for alpha chains yielded this beta chain as an off-target read; its size is of little meaning. V gene TRBV9 combines with J gene TRBJ2-7, with a weak D call TRBD1 (6 bases). The CDR3 sequence is 16 residues long. The germline V gene has CDR1 SGDLS and CDR2 YYNGEE. Trimming removed 0 bases at V and 0 bases at J, with 13 bases between. CDR3 sequence reads: CASSVAWTVRSYEQYF. The DNA for the CDR3 is TGTGCCAGCAGCGTAGCTTGGACAGTTCGCTCCTACGAGCAGTACTTC.

For this clonotype: Being off target in a library aimed at alpha chains, this beta chain has a size of little meaning. The gene calls are TRBV27 and TRBJ1-1; no clear D gene. The CDR3 length is 18 residues. Germline CDR1 and CDR2: MNHEY and SMNVEV (reference sequence). Trimming removed 4 bases from V and 1 base from J, with 22 bases in between. The CDR3 bases are TGTGCCAGCAGTTGGTCCGGGCCCCGCGCCATGCAGAACACTGAAGCTTTCTTT. Protein sequence: CASSWSGPRAMQNTEAFF.

This clonotype was picked up a small number of times. Because the library targeted alpha chains, this beta chain is an off-target read whose size means little. The rearrangement links TRBV6-2 or TRBV6-3 to TRBJ1-2, with 8 bases matching TRBD1. The CDR3 length is 14 residues. The germline V gene has CDR1 MNHEY and CDR2 SVGEGT. V shed 5 bases, J shed 3 bases, and the junction held 5 bases outside the gene matches. CDR3 in amino acids: CASSPTGAYYGYTF. CDR3 nucleotides: TGTGCCAGCAGTCCGACAGGGGCCTACTATGGCTACACCTTC.

Note on this clonotype: This beta chain came through as a stray read in a library set up for alpha chains, and its size says little. The chain employs TRBV5-6 and TRBJ1-5; 7 nucleotides match TRBD1. The CDR3 sequence is 14 residues long. Trimming removed 4 bases from V and 5 bases from J; junction bases left unmatched: 6. The germline CDR1 and CDR2 sequences are SGHDT and YYEEEE. The CDR3 loop reads CASSRGTAYQPQHF. In DNA form, the CDR3 reads TGTGCCAGCAGCAGAGGGACAGCCTATCAGCCCCAGCATTTT.

As regards this clonotype: This beta chain is a stray read from a library made for alpha chains; its abundance is not meaningful. The rearrangement joins TRBV7-9 to TRBJ2-7, with D hard to call. The CDR3 runs to 14 residues. Trimming shortened V by 3 bases and J by 2 bases, and 11 bases separated the two germline ends. The germline CDR1 and CDR2 sequences are SEHNR and FQNEAQ (reference sequence). CDR3 residues: CASSLGTATYEQYF. CDR3 nucleotides: TGTGCCAGCAGCTTGGGTACAGCCACCTACGAGCAGTACTTC. The full variable domain, rest sourced from reference TRBV7-9 and TRBJ2-7, is DTGVSQNPRHKITKRGQNVTFRCDPISEHNRLYWYRQTLGQGPEFLTYFQNEAQLEKSRLLSDRFSAERPKGSFSTLEIQRTEQGDSAMYLCASSLGTATYEQYFGPGTRLTVT.

Turning to this clonotype: A library prepared for alpha chains yielded this beta chain as an off-target read; its size is of little meaning. The rearrangement links TRBV5-1 to TRBJ1-4; D call uncertain. The CDR3 sequence is 13 residues long. Trimming stripped 4 bases from V and 3 bases from J, with 7 bases between. The germline V gene encodes CDR1 SGHRS and CDR2 YFSETQ. CDR3 residues: CASSQGPNEKLFF. CDR3 sequence (DNA): TGCGCCAGCAGCCAAGGTCCTAATGAAAAACTGTTTTTT.

A single count supports this clonotype. The library was built for alpha chains, so this beta chain is an off-target read and its size means little. The chain links TRBV19 to TRBJ2-2, with 11 bases lining up with TRBD1. CDR3 length: 15 residues. CDR1 is LNHDA and CDR2 is SQIVND in the germline V gene (reference sequence). The V and J ends lost 6 bases and 6 bases, in that order; junction bases with no gene match: 6. DNA of the CDR3: TGTGCCAGTAGCGGACAGGGGGCTGGTCCCGGGGAGCTGTTTTTT. This codes for CASSGQGAGPGELFF.

Note on this clonotype: The library was prepared for alpha chains; this beta chain is a stray read, so its frequency means little. This sequence joins TRBV11-1 and TRBJ2-2; TRBD1 matches 7 bases. Losses at the gene ends were 5 bases for V and 1 base for J; bases not matched to a gene: 7. The CDR3 loop spans 16 amino acids. Germline V gene data show CDR1 as SGHAT and CDR2 as FQDESV (reference sequence). DNA of the CDR3: TGTGCCAGCAGCACCGACAGGGTTGAGAACACCGGGGAGCTGTTTTTT. This sequence encodes CASSTDRVENTGELFF.

In regard to this clonotype: In a library made to pick up alpha chains, this beta chain is a stray read with a size that means little. This chain joins TRBV10-1 and TRBJ2-3; 10 nucleotides align to TRBD2. Germline V gives CDR1 WNHNN, CDR2 SYGVQD (reference sequence). J lost 2 bases, V lost 2 bases, and 4 bases had no gene match. This CDR3 has 16 residues. DNA for the CDR3: TGCGCCAGCAGTGAGGCTAGCGGGGGATACACAGATACGCAGTATTTT. Its translation: CASSEASGGYTDTQYF.

This clonotype showed up just once. The junction shows a germline mismatch at one end, possibly a read error. Being off target in a library aimed at alpha chains, this beta chain has a size of little meaning. The rearrangement links TRBV7-2 to TRBJ2-3; maybe TRBD2 (5 bases). The germline V gene has CDR1 SGHTA and CDR2 FQGNSA. The CDR3 spans 12 residues. Here the CDR3 reads CASSPAGYGQEF. As DNA, the CDR3 is TGTGCCAGCAGCCCGGCGGGCTATGGGCAAGAATTT.

As regards this clonotype: This beta chain is a stray read from a library made for alpha chains; its abundance is not meaningful. The genes are TRBV6-5 and TRBJ2-7; 10 bases are shared with TRBD2. The CDR3 contains 14 residues. Losses at the gene ends were 8 bases for V and 6 bases for J; bases not matched to a gene: 10. From germline, CDR1 is MNHEY and CDR2 SVGAGI. CDR3: CASASGRAPREQYF. In DNA, the CDR3 is TGTGCCAGCGCGAGCGGGAGGGCGCCTCGCGAGCAGTACTTC.

Comment on this clonotype: This beta chain is an off-target read within a library intended for alpha chains, so its frequency means little. The chain is built from TRBV19 and TRBJ2-2, with a possible D match to TRBD2 (6 bases). V lost 4 bases and J lost 6, with 15 bases in between. Germline V lookup: CDR1 LNHDA, CDR2 SQIVND (reference sequence). This CDR3 is built from 15 residues. The CDR3 DNA sequence: TGTGCCAGTAGTACCCCCGGGACTTCGTCCGGGGAGCTGTTTTTT. Its translation: CASSTPGTSSGELFF.

Points on this clonotype: This beta chain appears as a stray read in a library generated for alpha chains; its size is not informative. The rearrangement links TRBV7-3 to TRBJ2-6; D call uncertain. The CDR3 extends over 14 amino acids. V lost 4 bases and J 5 bases, leaving 9 bases between the germline ends. Germline CDR1 reads SGHTA; CDR2 reads FQGTGA. In DNA, the CDR3 is TGTGCCAGCAGCTCAACCCCAAGGGCCAACGTCCTGACTTTC. This gives the protein CASSSTPRANVLTF.

This clonotype showed up just a few times. This beta chain lies outside the target of a library built for alpha chains; its clone size means little. The chain is built from TRBV14 and TRBJ2-5, with D unclear. The CDR3 covers 13 residues. V was clipped by 2 bases and J by 5 bases, with 9 bases between them. The germline V gene encodes CDR1 SGHDN and CDR2 FVKESK. CDR3 bases: TGTGCCAGCAGCCAACTTGATCAGGAGACCCAGTACTTC. Amino acid sequence: CASSQLDQETQYF.

As to this clonotype: In a library made to pick up alpha chains, this beta chain is a stray read with a size that means little. The V call is TRBV2, the J call TRBJ2-3, with D maybe TRBD2 (6 bases). Germline V CDR1 and CDR2: SNHLY, FYNNEI. Between the trimmed V and J ends, which lost 3 bases and 4 bases, there was a span of 11 bases. The CDR3 totals 14 residues. CDR3 DNA sequence: TGTGCCAGCAGTGATCTTTCTAGCGCAGATACGCAGTATTTT. Translation gives CASSDLSSADTQYF.

This clonotype has a handful of counts. Being off target in a library aimed at alpha chains, this beta chain has a size of little meaning. The chain employs TRBV2 and TRBJ2-6; 11 positions match TRBD1. With V trimmed by 2 bases and J by 3 bases, 6 bases remained unmatched. Germline V gene lookup returns CDR1 SNHLY and CDR2 FYNNEI. The CDR3 extends over 18 amino acids. The CDR3 sequence: CASSEPRDRGSGANVLTF. CDR3 coding DNA: TGTGCCAGCAGTGAACCCCGGGACAGGGGGAGTGGGGCCAACGTCCTGACTTTC.

This clonotype was detected a few times. This beta chain is an unintended read in a library built for alpha chains; its size means little. The V and J genes are TRBV24-1 and TRBJ1-5; D not resolved. The CDR3 covers 16 residues. Trimming pared 3 bases from V and 3 bases from J, leaving 14 bases between. The V gene's germline CDR1 is KGHDR and CDR2 SFDVKD. The CDR3 reads CATSDPRARPNQPQHF. As DNA, the CDR3 is TGTGCCACCAGTGATCCCCGGGCCCGACCCAATCAGCCCCAGCATTTT.

Comments on this clonotype: Found in a library prepared for alpha chains, this beta chain is an off-target read, and its abundance has little meaning. V gene TRBV5-1 combines with J gene TRBJ2-7; TRBD1 matches 7 bases. This CDR3 contains 17 residues. Germline V gene data show CDR1 as SGHRS and CDR2 as YFSETQ. J lost 0 bases, V lost 5 bases, and 14 bases had no gene match. This chain's CDR3 is CASSRGARGGFSYEQYF. CDR3 coding DNA: TGCGCCAGCAGTCGAGGCGCCCGAGGGGGCTTCTCCTACGAGCAGTACTTC.

Only a few counts were recorded for this clonotype. Since the library was made to target alpha chains, this beta chain is a stray read and its abundance is not meaningful. The rearrangement links TRBV7-2 to TRBJ2-1; no reliable D call. The V end lost 2 bases, the J end lost 7 bases, and 12 bases lay between the germline ends. This CDR3 has 14 residues. Germline V lookup: CDR1 SGHTA, CDR2 FQGNSA. The CDR3: CASSLWKEGNEQFF. CDR3 bases: TGTGCCAGCAGCTTATGGAAGGAAGGGAATGAGCAGTTCTTC. Looking up the rest from reference TRBV7-2 and TRBJ2-1 gives the full variable domain: GAGVSQSPSNKVTEKGKDVELRCDPISGHTALYWYRQSLGQGLEFLIYFQGNSAPDKSGLPSDRFSAERTGGSVSTLTIQRTQQEDSAVYLCASSLWKEGNEQFFGPGTRLTVL.